This TCR beta chain emerged from a study of T cell repertoires in cytomegalovirus infection. Study overall: Epitope selection comprised recently identified HLA-C-restricted CMV epitopes and well-studied HLA-B-restricted CMV epitopes. Indications of both CMV infection and matching HLA type were provided by public TCR beta signatures.

TCRdb processed the reads anew with MiXCR; each CDR3 protein has one entry. Of a few hundred thousand distinct CDR3 sequences listed, about 39% are singletons. Trimming pared 1 base from V and 3 bases from J, leaving 15 bases between. In germline, CDR1 is SGHVS, CDR2 FNYEAQ. This CDR3 region has 16 residues. A few counts support this clonotype. The antigen remains undetermined. This specimen consisted of cultured PBMCs, obtained from culture after CMV antigen stimulation. The chain links TRBV7-6 to TRBJ1-2; D is undetermined. The receptor's source is a human donor in good health (CMV status not recorded). Some clones in this sample may be carry-over from other donors' samples. The CDR3 spells CASSLGGPPGDYGYTF. The CDR3 bases are TGTGCCAGCAGCTTAGGCGGCCCACCTGGGGACTATGGCTACACCTTC. Full variable domain (missing parts from reference TRBV7-6 and TRBJ1-2): GAGVSQSPRYKVTKRGQDVALRCDPISGHVSLYWYRQALGQGPEFLTYFNYEAQQDKSGLPNDRFSAERPEGSISTLTIQRTEQRDSAMYRCASSLGGPPGDYGYTFGSGTRLTVV.